Following are 22 T cell receptor beta chains from one sample sequenced in a study of blood T cell repertoires in COVID-19. Method: immunoSEQ multiplex PCR; TCRdb's copy keeps in-frame clones and lacks some. Of 55,000 to 75,000 clones in the sample, approximately 86% are singletons; the top ten hold approximately 7%. Input material: peripheral blood. These receptors came from a human donor with active COVID-19. The donor label of this sample is uncertain.

The chain links TRBV5-6 to TRBJ1-2; D is uncertain. Deletions cut 5 bases from V and 1 base from J, with 12 bases between. Germline CDR1 reads SGHDT; CDR2 reads YYEEEE. CDR3 length equals 14 residues. The CDR3 here is CASRLGLLNYGYTF. CDR3 DNA: TGTGCCAGCAGACTCGGACTGCTTAACTATGGCTACACCTTC.

This clone was detected only once. V is TRBV11-2 and J is TRBJ1-1, with TRBD1 identical over 7 bases. Germline V lookup: CDR1 SGHAT, CDR2 FQNNGV. Losses at the gene ends were 2 bases for V and 5 bases for J; bases not matched to a gene: 8. This CDR3 is 15 amino acids long. Here the CDR3 DNA reads TGTGCCAGCAGCTTATTTGAGGGGGCGAGGACTGAAGCTTTCTTT. Its protein product is CASSLFEGARTEAFF.

In this sample, this clone turned up once. CDR3 nucleotide sequence: TGCGCCAGCAGCTCACTACCACTAGCGGGGGGGCGACGGAACACCGGGGAGCTGTTTTTT. Residues: CASSSLPLAGGRRNTGELFF. V usage is TRBV5-1 and J usage is TRBJ2-2; 13 positions match TRBD2. V shed 3 bases and J 1 base; nucleotides not matched to a gene: 12. The CDR3 sequence is 20 residues long. In germline, CDR1 is SGHRS, CDR2 YFSETQ.

This sequence joins TRBV5-1 and TRBJ1-1; TRBD1 matches 7 bases. CDR3 length: 14 residues. V was pared by 5 bases and J by 1 base, with 5 bases of the junction left unmatched. Looked up from germline, CDR1 is SGHRS and CDR2 is YFSETQ. The CDR3 coding sequence is TGCGCCAGCAGGAGGGGGACAGAGAACACTGAAGCTTTCTTT. Its translation is CASRRGTENTEAFF.

V and J are TRBV9 and TRBJ2-3, with 12 bases that match TRBD2. V trimming: 0 bases; J trimming: 0 bases; junction bases outside the gene matches: 14. This CDR3 has 21 residues. Per germline, CDR1 SGDLS and CDR2 YYNGEE. The CDR3: CASSVATGTSGLHTSTDTQYF. DNA of the CDR3: TGTGCCAGCAGCGTAGCTACAGGGACTAGCGGGCTGCATACTAGCACAGATACGCAGTATTTT.

The V and J genes are TRBV4-3 and TRBJ2-7, with TRBD2 matching 11 bases. CDR1 is LGHNA and CDR2 is YSLEER in the germline V gene. With 2 bases clipped from V and 2 bases from J, the junction kept 2 bases outside the gene matches. The CDR3 sequence is 15 residues long. CDR3 amino acids: CASSQIAGGPYEQYF. The CDR3 bases are TGCGCCAGCAGCCAAATAGCGGGAGGGCCCTACGAGCAGTACTTC.

The V and J genes are TRBV7-9 and TRBJ1-1, with 7 bases matching TRBD1. This CDR3 comprises 13 residues. The V gene end was trimmed by 5 bases and the J gene end by 8 bases; junction bases not matched to a gene: 8. Germline CDR1 reads SEHNR; CDR2 reads FQNEAQ (reference sequence). The CDR3 coding sequence is TGTGCCAGCAGCGGTACAGGGGCGGGGGAAGCTTTCTTT. Residues: CASSGTGAGEAFF.

This clone was seen just once. The gene calls are TRBV5-4 and TRBJ2-3; 12 positions agree with TRBD2. The V gene end was trimmed by 0 bases and the J gene end by 6 bases; junction bases not matched to a gene: 11. Germline CDR1 reads SGHNT; CDR2 reads YYREEE (reference sequence). The CDR3 consists of 18 residues. CDR3 residues: CASSLEPGSSGRADTQYF. The CDR3 nucleotides are TGTGCCAGCAGCTTGGAGCCGGGGTCTAGCGGGAGGGCCGATACGCAGTATTTT. The variable domain in full, with the rest retrieved from reference TRBV5-4 and TRBJ2-3, is ETGVTQSPTHLIKTRGQQVTLRCSSQSGHNTVSWYQQALGQGPQFIFQYYREEENGRGNFPPRFSGLQFPNYSSELNVNALELDDSALYLCASSLEPGSSGRADTQYFGPGTRLTVL.

This clone was recorded a few times. J is TRBJ2-3 and V is TRBV5-6, with 9 bases that match TRBD1. The V and J ends lost 7 bases and 2 bases, in that order; junction bases with no gene match: 2. Germline loops: CDR1 SGHDT, CDR2 YYEEEE. The CDR3 is made up of 13 amino acids. CDR3 amino acids: CASGTGPTDTQYF. The DNA for the CDR3 is TGTGCCAGCGGGACAGGGCCCACAGATACGCAGTATTTT.

The count of this clone is one. The chain carries TRBV10-2 and TRBJ2-7; 11 bases line up with TRBD2. There are 13 residues in the CDR3. Germline lookup yields CDR1 WSHSY and CDR2 SAAADI. The V gene end was trimmed by 10 bases and the J gene end by 7 bases; junction bases not matched to a gene: 9. CDR3 nucleotides: TGCGCCACCTCTAGCGGGAGGATACAAGAGCAGTACTTC. Translating it yields CATSSGRIQEQYF.

This clone came up a few times. Compared with germline, one end of the junction differs, possibly owing to a read error. V gene TRBV7-7 combines with J gene TRBJ2-2, with TRBD1 as a possible D gene (6 bases). This CDR3 comprises 13 residues. CDR1 is SSHAT, CDR2 FNYEAQ, per germline (reference sequence). CDR3 nucleotides: TGTGCTAGCAGCATACAGGGCACCGGGGAGCTGTTTTTT. It specifies CASSIQGTGELFF.

This clone has more than one count but fewer than ten. V is TRBV2 and J is TRBJ1-2, with 7 bases that match TRBD1. The CDR3 length is 13 residues. Germline CDR1 and CDR2: SNHLY and FYNNEI. The trim removed 9 bases at V and 5 bases at J, leaving 9 bases unmatched. CDR3 protein: CASTDRRGYGYTF. The CDR3 region has the DNA TGTGCCAGTACGGACAGGAGGGGTTATGGCTACACCTTC. The full variable domain, its missing parts supplied by reference TRBV2 and TRBJ1-2, is EPEVTQTPSHQVTQMGQEVILRCVPISNHLYFYWYRQILGQKVEFLVSFYNNEISEKSEIFDDQFSVERPDGSNFTLKIRSTKLEDSAMYFCASTDRRGYGYTFGSGTRLTVV.

This clone was seen a handful of times. The V and J genes are TRBV3-1 (or the pseudogene TRBV3-2) and TRBJ2-7; D is perhaps TRBD1 (6 bases). The V gene's germline CDR1 is LGHDT and CDR2 YNNKEL (reference sequence). CDR3 length equals 14 residues. V was pared by 1 base and J by 7 bases, with 14 bases between. The CDR3 sequence: CASSQGAGGREQYF. CDR3 DNA: TGTGCCAGCAGCCAAGGGGCTGGGGGCCGAGAGCAGTACTTC.

This clone was recorded a few times. V is TRBV28 and J is TRBJ2-1; 10 bases line up with TRBD1. The length of the CDR3 is 13 residues. Germline V lookup: CDR1 MDHEN, CDR2 SYDVKM. Germline trimming cut 5 bases from V and 9 bases from J; bases unmatched to any gene: 4. Here the CDR3 reads CASSPGQGTEQFF. CDR3 sequence (DNA): TGTGCCAGCAGTCCGGGACAGGGGACTGAGCAGTTCTTC.

V and J are TRBV27 and TRBJ1-5, with D unclear. Per germline, CDR1 MNHEY and CDR2 SMNVEV (reference sequence). The V end lost 5 bases, the J end lost 2 bases, and 10 bases lay between the germline ends. CDR3 size: 14 residues. The CDR3 here is CASSPSAGNQPQHF. CDR3 bases: TGTGCCAGCAGTCCTTCTGCGGGCAATCAGCCCCAGCATTTT.

The chain has TRBV3-1 (or the pseudogene TRBV3-2) and TRBJ2-3; 8 bases fit TRBD2. CDR1 LGHDT and CDR2 YNNKEL come from the germline V gene (reference sequence). CDR3 size: 15 residues. V lost 4 bases to trimming and J lost 4 bases; unmatched junction nucleotides: 7. CDR3 residues: CASSPRLATADTQYF. The CDR3, as DNA: TGTGCCAGCAGCCCCCGACTAGCGACAGCAGATACGCAGTATTTT.

V gene TRBV7-2 combines with J gene TRBJ1-1; TRBD1 might be the D (6 bases). The CDR3 length is 14 residues. Germline V CDR1 and CDR2: SGHTA, FQGNSA. Trimming stripped 4 bases from V and 4 bases from J, with 13 bases between. CDR3 in amino acids: CASSSSQGSTEAFF. CDR3 DNA: TGTGCCAGCAGCTCCTCCCAGGGGTCCACTGAAGCTTTCTTT.

The chain is built from TRBV5-1 and TRBJ2-5, with a weak D call TRBD2 (6 bases). Between the trimmed V and J ends, which lost 4 bases and 4 bases, there was a span of 11 bases. The V gene's germline CDR1 is SGHRS and CDR2 YFSETQ. The CDR3 has 13 residues. The CDR3 loop is CASSLTSPETQYF. As DNA, the CDR3 is TGCGCCAGCAGCCTGACTAGTCCAGAGACCCAGTACTTC.

Only one count was recorded for this clone. The V call is TRBV7-2, the J call TRBJ1-5, with 8 nucleotides matching TRBD1. The CDR3 loop spans 13 amino acids. Germline assignment: CDR1 SGHTA and CDR2 FQGNSA. Trimming cost V 6 bases and J 5 bases; bases outside gene matches: 3. CDR3 coding DNA: TGTGCCAGCAGTTACAGGGGGGATCAGCCCCAGCATTTT. Translating it yields CASSYRGDQPQHF.

This chain uses TRBV19 with TRBJ1-5; 10 bases map to TRBD1. V dropped 4 bases and J dropped 1; count of bases not matched to a gene: 16. The CDR3 has 20 amino acids. The germline V gene has CDR1 LNHDA and CDR2 SQIVND (reference sequence). This chain's CDR3 is CASSTSFPGQGRGSNQPQHF. The CDR3, as DNA: TGTGCCAGTAGTACTTCCTTTCCGGGACAGGGGAGGGGGAGCAATCAGCCCCAGCATTTT.

The V gene is TRBV2, the J gene TRBJ2-1; 8 bases match TRBD2. The germline V gene encodes CDR1 SNHLY and CDR2 FYNNEI. V was pared by 7 bases and J by 3 bases, with 5 bases of the junction left unmatched. This CDR3 has 14 amino acids. For the CDR3, the DNA is TGTGCCAGCATAAGAGCGGGAGTCTACAATGAGCAGTTCTTC. As protein: CASIRAGVYNEQFF.

The chain links TRBV5-6 to TRBJ2-1; D not certain. V gave up 2 bases and J gave up 0 bases, with 15 bases separating them. The CDR3 spans 17 residues. The V gene's germline CDR1 is SGHDT and CDR2 YYEEEE. CDR3 nucleotides: TGTGCCAGCAGCTTAATAAAGCGTGTAGTCTCCTACAATGAGCAGTTCTTC. Amino acids: CASSLIKRVVSYNEQFF. Using reference TRBV5-6 and TRBJ2-1 for the parts outside the CDR3, the full variable domain is DAGVTQSPTHLIKTRGQQVTLRCSPKSGHDTVSWYQQALGQGPQFIFQYYEEEERQRGNFPDRFSGHQFPNYSSELNVNALLLGDSALYLCASSLIKRVVSYNEQFFGPGTRLTVL.